These T cell receptor beta chains were read from a single sample in a study of OX40 agonist ivuxolimab in advanced cancers. The data were produced by immunoSEQ multiplex PCR, yet TCRdb's version contains in-frame clones alone and is incomplete. This table has about 50,000 clones, about 80% appearing once. The input for sequencing was CD4+ or CD8+ T cells sorted from blood, taken in a trial of the OX40 agonist ivuxolimab. The receptors stem from an adult with an advanced solid tumor such as melanoma, head and neck, liver or kidney cancer. Each CDR3 is given with its conserved first and last residue. The D gene is left open where the match is weak. For some rows the clone size is stated as once, few or many, or as a class when expanded; others skip it.

V gene: TRBV2; D gene: -; CDR3 length: 14; clone size: -; J gene: TRBJ1-2; CDR3 protein: CASSVRQGGYGYTF; CDR3 DNA: TGTGCCAGCAGTGTCAGGCAGGGAGGCTATGGCTACACCTTC
V gene: TRBV19; D gene: -; CDR3 length: 15; clone size: -; J gene: TRBJ2-1; CDR3 protein: CASNLRFGEENEQFF; CDR3 DNA: TGTGCCAGTAACCTTAGATTCGGGGAGGAAAATGAGCAGTTCTTC
V gene: TRBV15; D gene: TRBD1; CDR3 length: 15; clone size: -; J gene: TRBJ1-1; CDR3 protein: CATSRNTGGNTEAFF; CDR3 DNA: TGTGCCACCAGCAGAAATACAGGGGGGAACACTGAAGCTTTCTTT
V gene: TRBV7-2; D gene: -; CDR3 length: 16; clone size: -; J gene: TRBJ1-6; CDR3 protein: CASSPLVQVIGSPLHF; CDR3 DNA: TGTGCCAGCAGCCCCCTAGTGCAGGTTATCGGTTCACCCCTCCACTTT
V gene: TRBV5-1; D gene: -; CDR3 length: 16; clone size: -; J gene: TRBJ2-3; CDR3 protein: CASSLNGGLSTDTQYF; CDR3 DNA: TGCGCCAGCAGCTTGAACGGGGGGCTTAGCACAGATACGCAGTATTTT
V gene: TRBV29-1; D gene: TRBD1; CDR3 length: 14; clone size: -; J gene: TRBJ2-1; CDR3 protein: CSVVQTGGRNEQFF; CDR3 DNA: TGCAGCGTTGTCCAAACAGGGGGTCGCAATGAGCAGTTCTTC
V gene: TRBV5-8; D gene: TRBD1; CDR3 length: 14; clone size: -; J gene: TRBJ1-2; CDR3 protein: CASSLSGTGGGYTF; CDR3 DNA: TGTGCCAGCAGCTTGTCTGGGACAGGGGGTGGCTACACCTTC
V gene: TRBV4-1; D gene: -; CDR3 length: 15; clone size: -; J gene: TRBJ2-3; CDR3 protein: CASSQAWGPTDTQYF; CDR3 DNA: TGCGCCAGCAGCCAAGCGTGGGGTCCCACAGATACGCAGTATTTT
V gene: TRBV7-2; D gene: -; CDR3 length: 15; clone size: -; J gene: TRBJ2-7; CDR3 protein: CASSAFRELGDEQYF; CDR3 DNA: TGTGCCAGCAGCGCATTCAGGGAGCTCGGGGACGAGCAGTACTTC
V gene: TRBV23-1; D gene: TRBD1; CDR3 length: 14; clone size: -; J gene: TRBJ1-2; CDR3 protein: CASSQNADRVGYTF; CDR3 DNA: TGCGCCAGCAGTCAAAACGCAGACAGGGTTGGCTACACCTTC
V gene: TRBV6-1; D gene: -; CDR3 length: 11; clone size: -; J gene: TRBJ2-7; CDR3 protein: CASSYKGEQYF; CDR3 DNA: TGTGCCAGCAGTTACAAGGGGGAGCAGTACTTC
V gene: TRBV11-3; D gene: -; CDR3 length: 15; clone size: once; J gene: TRBJ2-3; CDR3 protein: CASSLHQGRQDTQYF; CDR3 DNA: TGTGCCAGCAGCTTACATCAGGGCCGGCAAGATACGCAGTATTTT
V gene: TRBV7-9; D gene: TRBD1; CDR3 length: 12; clone size: -; J gene: TRBJ1-2; CDR3 protein: CASSGTGDGYTF; CDR3 DNA: TGTGCCAGCAGCGGGACAGGTGATGGCTACACCTTC
V gene: TRBV10-2; D gene: -; CDR3 length: 12; clone size: -; J gene: TRBJ2-5; CDR3 protein: CASRLMGETQYF; CDR3 DNA: TGCGCCAGCAGGCTGATGGGAGAGACCCAGTACTTC
V gene: TRBV21-1; D gene: -; CDR3 length: 14; clone size: -; J gene: TRBJ2-5; CDR3 protein: CASSKRPDQETQYF; CDR3 DNA: TGTGCCAGCAGCAAAAGGCCGGACCAAGAGACCCAGTACTTC
V gene: TRBV14; D gene: TRBD2; CDR3 length: 16; clone size: -; J gene: TRBJ2-3; CDR3 protein: CASSDLRGVPTDTQYF; CDR3 DNA: TGTGCCAGCAGCGACCTACGGGGGGTACCCACAGATACGCAGTATTTT
V gene: TRBV4-1; D gene: TRBD1; CDR3 length: 18; clone size: -; J gene: TRBJ2-6; CDR3 protein: CASSKPGQTRSGANVLTF; CDR3 DNA: TGCGCCAGCAGCAAACCGGGACAGACCCGCTCTGGGGCCAACGTCCTGACTTTC
V gene: TRBV5-1; D gene: -; CDR3 length: 15; clone size: -; J gene: TRBJ1-1; CDR3 protein: CASSLAGTQNTEAFF; CDR3 DNA: TGCGCCAGCAGCTTGGCCGGGACACAGAACACTGAAGCTTTCTTT
V gene: TRBV11-3; D gene: -; CDR3 length: 15; clone size: -; J gene: TRBJ2-1; CDR3 protein: CASSLDRAGRDEQFF; CDR3 DNA: TGTGCCAGCAGCTTAGATCGGGCAGGGCGGGATGAGCAGTTCTTC
V gene: TRBV15; D gene: -; CDR3 length: 15; clone size: -; J gene: TRBJ2-2; CDR3 protein: CASADVGGNTGELFF; CDR3 DNA: TGTGCCAGCGCCGACGTGGGAGGGAACACCGGGGAGCTGTTTTTT
V gene: TRBV15; D gene: TRBD1; CDR3 length: 14; clone size: -; J gene: TRBJ1-5; CDR3 protein: CATSRGDRDQAQHF; CDR3 DNA: TGTGCCACCAGCAGAGGGGACAGAGATCAGGCCCAGCATTTT
V gene: TRBV11-2; D gene: TRBD1; CDR3 length: 14; clone size: -; J gene: TRBJ2-1; CDR3 protein: CASKRTGGNNEQFF; CDR3 DNA: TGTGCCAGCAAGCGGACAGGGGGTAACAATGAGCAGTTCTTC